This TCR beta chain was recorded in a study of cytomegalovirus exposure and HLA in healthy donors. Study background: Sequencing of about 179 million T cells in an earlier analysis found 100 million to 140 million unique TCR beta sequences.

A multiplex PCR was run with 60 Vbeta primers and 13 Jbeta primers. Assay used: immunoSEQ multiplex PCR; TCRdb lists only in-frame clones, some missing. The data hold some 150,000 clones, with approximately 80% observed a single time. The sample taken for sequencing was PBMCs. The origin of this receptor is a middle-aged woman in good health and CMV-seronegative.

CDR3 nucleotide sequence: TGTGCCAGTAGTATGATGTCAGGGGGTATTCATGAGCAGTTCTTC. Translating it yields CASSMMSGGIHEQFF. The chain couples TRBV19 to TRBJ2-1; 7 positions agree with TRBD1. This CDR3 is built from 15 residues. Germline CDR1 LNHDA, CDR2 SQIVND (reference sequence). The V gene end was trimmed by 3 bases and the J gene end by 8 bases; junction bases not matched to a gene: 10.